The TCR beta chain described here comes from a study of T cells in Graves' hyperthyroidism and ophthalmopathy. The study's findings and limits: Most clonotypes expanded in the thyroid (above 0.001) were also present in blood.

This clonotype was seen a handful of times. The antigen is not known. This sequence may be a read error, since a much larger clone differs from it by one base. This CDR3 is 13 amino acids long. Trimming stripped 5 bases from V and 2 bases from J, with 9 bases between. Germline CDR1 ENHRY, CDR2 SYGVKD. From RNA transcripts, TCR beta CDR3 regions were amplified. The HTBI set primed first-round TCR CDR3 RT-PCR. Via MiXCR, TCRdb re-called the multiplex PCR reads, giving one row per CDR3 protein. This sample yields approximately 400,000 distinct CDR3 sequences, of which approximately 15% are seen a single time; more than 9.5% belongs to the top ten. Graves' hyperthyroidism without ophthalmopathy progression within 18 months was termed stable.

This receptor was obtained from a woman aged 60 to 75 with Graves' hyperthyroidism. Material: blood. The V call is TRBV10-3, the J call TRBJ1-1; D is ambiguous. The CDR3 spells CAISSRENTEAFF. Written as DNA, the CDR3 is TGTGCCATCAGTTCGCGGGAAAACACTGAAGCTTTCTTT.